This TCR beta chain was identified in a study of metastatic and nonmetastatic thyroid tumors. The CDR3 contains 18 residues. Germline CDR1 MGHRA, CDR2 YSYEKL. V was clipped by 3 bases and J by 2 bases; unmatched bases: 16. The entire patient cohort was treatment-naive prior to thyroid surgery. Using MiXCR, TCRdb re-called clones from the PCR reads. The repertoire includes about 21,000 clones, 11% of them detected once, and less than 8% sits in the top ten. This clone was seen repeatedly, ten times or more. This chain links TRBV4-1 with TRBJ2-7, with 7 positions matching TRBD2. Sequencing used blood. The source of this sequence is a female donor with papillary thyroid cancer or a benign thyroid nodule (not recorded which). Some clones in this sample may be carry-over from other donors' samples. The CDR3 region has the DNA TGCGCCAGCAGCCATGCCGCAGCGGGGCCCGGGGGAGCCTACGAGCAGTACTTC. This translates into CASSHAAAGPGGAYEQYF.